These 19 T cell receptor beta chains were all obtained from the same sample, sequenced in a study of T cells in Graves' hyperthyroidism and ophthalmopathy. There were TCR beta CDR3 regions amplified from RNA transcripts. With the HTBI primer set, the TCR CDR3 went through a first round of RT-PCR. Each CDR3 protein is one row after TCRdb ran MiXCR on the multiplex PCR reads. The top ten hold approximately 8% of the sample, which has 700,000 or so distinct CDR3 sequences, about 15% seen once. Sequences were obtained from blood. The receptors stem from a man in his late teens or twenties with Graves' hyperthyroidism.

This clonotype showed up many times. The chain is built from TRBV5-1 and TRBJ2-1, with TRBD2 matching 10 bases. The CDR3 is made up of 12 amino acids. J lost 9 bases, V lost 5 bases, and 2 bases had no gene match. Germline-derived CDR1 and CDR2 are SGHRS and YFSETQ. The CDR3 here is CASSLAGVEQFF. The CDR3 region has the DNA TGCGCCAGCAGTCTAGCGGGAGTTGAGCAGTTCTTC.

In this sample, this clonotype turned up many times. The V call is TRBV15, the J call TRBJ2-5; 8 bases align to TRBD2. Per the germline V gene, CDR1 is LNHNV and CDR2 is YYDKDF (reference sequence). J gave up 4 bases and V 0 bases, and 4 bases lay outside the gene matches. The CDR3 is 15 residues long. CDR3 loop: CATSRDPSGRETQYF. CDR3 DNA sequence: TGTGCCACCAGCAGAGATCCCAGCGGGAGAGAGACCCAGTACTTC.

V is TRBV7-6 and J is TRBJ2-3; 7 bases match TRBD2. Germline CDR1 SGHVS, CDR2 FNYEAQ. With V trimmed by 0 bases and J by 6 bases, 6 bases remained unmatched. The CDR3 covers 15 residues. CDR3: CASSLAGRAPDTQYF. Here the CDR3 DNA reads TGTGCCAGCAGCTTAGCAGGGAGGGCCCCCGATACGCAGTATTTT.

CDR3 region: CASGPAGANVLTF. The CDR3 DNA reads as TGCGCCAGCGGCCCGGCTGGGGCCAACGTCCTGACTTTC. V and J are TRBV10-2 and TRBJ2-6; D is ambiguous. Deletions cut 8 bases from V and 2 bases from J, with 7 bases between. This CDR3 is 13 amino acids long. Per germline, CDR1 WSHSY and CDR2 SAAADI.

CDR3 region: CASSATSGNYNEQFF. DNA for the CDR3: TGTGCCAGCAGTGCGACTAGCGGGAATTACAATGAGCAGTTCTTC. The rearrangement links TRBV9 to TRBJ2-1; 11 nucleotides match TRBD2. The J segment lost 4 bases and the V segment lost 5 bases, leaving 5 bases of the junction unmatched. The CDR3 runs to 15 residues. Germline V gives CDR1 SGDLS, CDR2 YYNGEE.

The chain joins TRBV28 to TRBJ1-4, with a tentative D call TRBD1 (5 bases). CDR3 size: 14 residues. Trimming removed 3 bases from V and 5 bases from J, with 10 bases in between. CDR1 is MDHEN, CDR2 SYDVKM, per germline. The chain's CDR3 is CASSFRQQNEKLFF. Written as DNA, the CDR3 is TGTGCCAGCAGTTTTCGACAGCAAAATGAAAAACTGTTTTTT.

CDR3 bases: TGTGCCAGCAGCCTCCCGGCCGCGGGGATCTCCTACAATGAGCAGTTCTTC. Translation gives CASSLPAAGISYNEQFF. V and J are TRBV7-8 and TRBJ2-1; tentative D call: TRBD2 (6 bases). Trimming left V 5 bases short and J 0 bases short, with 17 bases between. Germline-derived CDR1 and CDR2 are SGHVS and FQNEAQ. This CDR3 has 17 amino acids.

This clonotype came up many times. The chain employs TRBV3-1 and TRBJ2-1; 7 nucleotides align to TRBD2. CDR1 LGHDT and CDR2 YNNKEL come from the germline V gene (reference sequence). CDR3 length: 15 residues. Germline trimming cut 4 bases from V and 7 bases from J; bases unmatched to any gene: 10. The CDR3: CASSLASGGRNEQFF. The DNA for the CDR3 is TGTGCCAGCAGCCTCGCTAGCGGTGGTAGGAATGAGCAGTTCTTC.

CDR3 sequence (DNA): TGTGCCAGCAGCTTAGTTAGCGGGAGGCACCCGAGCTCCTACAATGAGCAGTTCTTC. Protein product: CASSLVSGRHPSSYNEQFF. The chain employs TRBV7-6 and TRBJ2-1; 10 positions match TRBD2. Germline V lookup: CDR1 SGHVS, CDR2 FNYEAQ. The CDR3 is made up of 19 amino acids. Losses at the gene ends were 1 base for V and 0 bases for J; bases not matched to a gene: 9. The variable domain in full, completed from reference TRBV7-6 and TRBJ2-1, reads GAGVSQSPRYKVTKRGQDVALRCDPISGHVSLYWYRQALGQGPEFLTYFNYEAQQDKSGLPNDRFSAERPEGSISTLTIQRTEQRDSAMYRCASSLVSGRHPSSYNEQFFGPGTRLTVL.

V usage is TRBV29-1 and J usage is TRBJ2-1; 13 bases match TRBD2. Germline V gene data show CDR1 as SQVTM and CDR2 as ANQGSEA. V was pared by 7 bases and J by 1 base, with 7 bases of the junction left unmatched. The CDR3 sequence is 16 residues long. This chain's CDR3 is CSGAGTSGVSYNEQFF. The CDR3 DNA follows: TGCAGCGGAGCCGGGACTAGCGGGGTTTCCTACAATGAGCAGTTCTTC.

This clonotype was recorded a few times. V and J are TRBV27 and TRBJ1-5, with unresolved D. The CDR3 covers 11 residues. The germline CDR1 and CDR2 sequences are MNHEY and SMNVEV (reference sequence). V was shortened by 5 bases and J by 9 bases, with 8 bases between the two germline ends. The CDR3 DNA follows: TGTGCCAGCAGTGCCGACGGGCCCCAGCATTTT. Residues: CASSADGPQHF.

Many counts were recorded for this clonotype. The CDR3 DNA is TGTGCCAGCAGCTTAGAACCAGGCACAGGGCCCCAGCATTTT. Amino acid sequence: CASSLEPGTGPQHF. The J gene is TRBJ1-5, the V gene TRBV7-2; the D gene is possibly TRBD1 (5 bases). V was shortened by 1 base and J by 9 bases, with 13 bases between the two germline ends. Germline CDR1 is SGHTA and CDR2 is FQGNSA. CDR3 length: 14 amino acids.

This rearrangement joins TRBV6-1 to TRBJ2-1; 11 bases match TRBD2. CDR3 length equals 14 residues. With V trimmed by 8 bases and J by 8 bases, 8 bases remained unmatched. Germline loops: CDR1 MNHNS, CDR2 SASEGT. The CDR3 loop reads CASGVLAGVDEQFF. CDR3 DNA sequence: TGTGCCAGCGGAGTACTAGCGGGAGTAGATGAGCAGTTCTTC.

This clonotype appeared many times. The rearrangement links TRBV11-1 to TRBJ2-7, with TRBD1 matching 8 bases. With V trimmed by 4 bases and J by 3 bases, 5 bases remained unmatched. CDR1 SGHAT and CDR2 FQDESV come from the germline V gene (reference sequence). This CDR3 contains 14 residues. DNA of the CDR3: TGTGCCAGCAGCTCGGACAGGGCAGGCTACGAGCAGTACTTC. Translation gives CASSSDRAGYEQYF.

This chain uses TRBV12-3 or TRBV12-4 with TRBJ2-7; 8 nucleotides match TRBD2. After removal of 6 bases from V and 6 bases from J, the junction contained 10 bases not matched to a gene. The CDR3 runs to 14 residues. The CDR3 loop reads CASRPGAGGGEQYF. The CDR3 bases are TGTGCCAGCAGGCCGGGGGCGGGAGGAGGCGAGCAGTACTTC.

Ten or more counts support this clonotype. The chain has TRBV28 and TRBJ2-7; perhaps TRBD1 as D (6 bases). Trimming cost V 4 bases and J 1 base, with 14 bases left between them. CDR3 length: 15 amino acids. Germline loops: CDR1 MDHEN, CDR2 SYDVKM. The chain's CDR3 is CASSSLQGSSYEQYF. In nucleotides, the CDR3 is TGTGCCAGCAGTTCACTACAGGGTAGTTCCTACGAGCAGTACTTC.

V and J are TRBV7-9 and TRBJ2-7; D remains unclear. V was trimmed by 5 bases and J by 2 bases, leaving 10 bases between them. The germline gives CDR1 SEHNR, CDR2 FQNEAQ (reference sequence). The CDR3 is 13 residues long. The CDR3 DNA reads TGTGCCAGCAGCCACCAAGCTACCTACGAGCAGTACTTC. Translating it yields CASSHQATYEQYF.

The V call is TRBV20-1, the J call TRBJ2-3, with 13 bases matching TRBD2. The germline V gene has CDR1 DFQATT and CDR2 SNEGSKA (reference sequence). V was clipped by 5 bases and J by 0 bases; unmatched bases: 8. The CDR3 is 17 residues long. The CDR3 DNA is TGCAGTGCTGGCCTACTAGCGGGAGGGCCTAGCACAGATACGCAGTATTTT. Translating gives CSAGLLAGGPSTDTQYF.

V and J are TRBV7-9 and TRBJ2-2; 8 bases line up with TRBD2. CDR1 is SEHNR, CDR2 FQNEAQ, per germline (reference sequence). Trimming cost V 5 bases and J 7 bases; bases outside gene matches: 3. The CDR3 runs 13 residues. CDR3 DNA sequence: TGTGCCAGCAGCCCGAGCGGGAGCGGGGAGCTGTTTTTT. Its protein product is CASSPSGSGELFF.